This TCR beta chain originates from a study of blood T cells in healthy people across ages. Trimming took off 1 base at V and 1 base at J, with 10 bases between the two ends. CDR3 length: 15 residues. The V gene's germline CDR1 is LGHNA and CDR2 YNFKEQ. Notes on the study in general: Estimates based on one million T cells were treated as lower bounds. Long-lived and aged donors differed, with more naive CD4+ cells and higher diversity in the long-lived.

Comment on this clonotype: Its cognate antigen is unknown.

The second PCR ran roughly 7 to 12 cycles with a sample-barcoded 5' primer and J-beta primers. Every cDNA molecule carried a tag from a template-switch adaptor bearing 12 random nucleotides. TCRdb called the 5' RACE reads again in MiXCR, with one record for every CDR3 protein. The sample shows fewer than 1,000,000 distinct CDR3 sequences, about 42% of them seen only once. Sequenced sample: blood. The TCR originated in a man older than 75 in good health. This chain uses TRBV4-2 with TRBJ1-2; tentatively, D is TRBD1 (6 bases). The CDR3 loop reads CASSQAGERNYGYTF. The DNA for the CDR3 is TGTGCCAGCAGCCAAGCAGGGGAGCGTAACTATGGCTACACCTTC.